This note documents a single T cell receptor beta chain sequence. V gave up 5 bases and J gave up 8 bases, with 18 bases separating them. Germline V gene sequence: CDR1 MDHEN, CDR2 SYDVKM. The CDR3 has 14 amino acids. This sample is drawn from a study of cytomegalovirus exposure and HLA in healthy donors. Here immunoSEQ multiplex PCR was the method, and the copy in TCRdb shows in-frame clones only, minus some. In the table there are about 200,000 clones, roughly 88% of which are singletons. The specimen sequenced was PBMCs. This chain connects TRBV28 to TRBJ1-1; perhaps TRBD1 as D (6 bases). The receptor's source is a woman aged 25 to 45 in good health and CMV-seropositive. The CDR3 nucleotides are TGTGCCAGCAGTCTCCAAAAACCGGGACAAGAAGCTTTCTTT. Translating gives CASSLQKPGQEAFF.